These 24 T cell receptor beta chains originate from one sample sequenced in a study of blood T cell repertoires in COVID-19. This table comes from immunoSEQ multiplex PCR, and its TCRdb copy is limited to in-frame clones, with some not included. The data show around 110,000 clones, approximately 89% seen once. Material for sequencing was peripheral blood. The receptors derive from a man in his fifties with active or convalescent COVID-19.

The chain recombines TRBV6-2 or TRBV6-3 with TRBJ1-6, with 10 nucleotides matching TRBD1. Per the germline V gene, CDR1 is MNHEY and CDR2 is SVGEGT. The CDR3 is 15 residues long. After removal of 5 bases from V and 7 bases from J, the junction contained 5 bases not matched to a gene. The CDR3 sequence is CASSLMGQGNSPLHF. The DNA of the CDR3 is TGTGCCAGCAGTCTAATGGGACAGGGGAATTCACCCCTCCACTTT.

The chain links TRBV30 to TRBJ1-6; TRBD1 agrees at 9 bases. The CDR3 consists of 13 residues. The V segment lost 5 bases and the J segment 8 bases; nucleotides outside the gene matches: 4. CDR1 and CDR2 (germline): GTSNPN, SVGIG (reference sequence). Here the CDR3 DNA reads TGTGCCTGGGGGGACAGGGTGGATTCACCCCTCCACTTT. Protein product: CAWGDRVDSPLHF. Complete variable domain (other parts from reference TRBV30 and TRBJ1-6): SQTIHQWPATLVQPVGSPLSLECTVEGTSNPNLYWYRQAAGRGLQLLFYSVGIGQISSEVPQNLSASRPQDRQFILSSKKLLLSDSGFYLCAWGDRVDSPLHFGNGTRLTVT.

In nucleotides, the CDR3 is TGTGCCACCAGTGATCCCGACACTGGCAGGGCAGATACGCAGTATTTT. It is translated as CATSDPDTGRADTQYF. V and J are TRBV24-1 and TRBJ2-3; D possibly corresponds to TRBD1 (5 bases). The CDR3 is made up of 16 amino acids. V was clipped by 3 bases and J by 4 bases, with 16 bases between them. The germline gives CDR1 KGHDR, CDR2 SFDVKD.

V and J are TRBV2 and TRBJ1-3; D uncertain. Germline V gene data show CDR1 as SNHLY and CDR2 as FYNNEI. This CDR3 has 13 residues. The V gene lost 5 bases and the J gene lost 2 bases, with 7 bases spanning the gap. CDR3 DNA sequence: TGTGCCAGCAGTTCGTCGGCTGGAAACACCATATATTTT. This encodes CASSSSAGNTIYF.

The V gene is TRBV28, the J gene TRBJ1-2; 9 nucleotides agree with TRBD1. V was clipped by 2 bases and J by 4 bases; unmatched bases: 11. The CDR3 has 17 residues. Germline loops: CDR1 MDHEN, CDR2 SYDVKM. In DNA form, the CDR3 reads TGTGCCAGCAGTTTAGGGACAGGGAGCCTGTCCTTCTATGGCTACACCTTC. Translating it yields CASSLGTGSLSFYGYTF.

The chain employs TRBV28 and TRBJ1-4; D uncertain. CDR1 and CDR2 from the germline V gene are MDHEN and SYDVKM. The CDR3 is 13 amino acids. Trimming removed 7 bases at V and 4 bases at J, with 10 bases between. The CDR3 bases are TGTGCCAGCACATCACAGCTTAATGAAAAACTGTTTTTT. Translating it yields CASTSQLNEKLFF.

The chain uses TRBV6-5 and TRBJ1-1; 11 bases are shared with TRBD1. The CDR3 covers 14 residues. The germline CDR1 and CDR2 sequences are MNHEY and SVGAGI. After removal of 8 bases from V and 4 bases from J, the junction contained 6 bases not matched to a gene. CDR3: CASEWGTGGTEAFF. The CDR3 DNA sequence: TGTGCCAGCGAATGGGGGACAGGGGGCACTGAAGCTTTCTTT.

The gene calls are TRBV7-2 and TRBJ1-6; unclear D gene. The CDR3 consists of 17 residues. V was shortened by 1 base and J by 0 bases, with 10 bases between the two germline ends. Germline lookup yields CDR1 SGHTA and CDR2 FQGNSA. CDR3: CASSLVPVGSYNSPLHF. The CDR3, as DNA: TGTGCCAGCAGCTTAGTGCCCGTCGGCTCCTATAATTCACCCCTCCACTTT.

This chain links TRBV7-9 with TRBJ2-7; D ambiguous. Trimming removed 7 bases at V and 2 bases at J, with 15 bases between. Germline CDR1 is SEHNR and CDR2 is FQNEAQ (reference sequence). The CDR3 consists of 14 residues. The CDR3 nucleotides read TGTGCCAGCAACCCGCTGGCAACCACCTACGAGCAGTACTTC. It codes for CASNPLATTYEQYF.

The J gene is TRBJ2-2, the V gene TRBV21-1; the table assigns TRBD2, which was not confirmed against the DNA. TRBV21-1 is classified as a pseudogene. The CDR3 consists of 13 residues. As DNA, the CDR3 is TGTGCCAGCAGCAAGGTCGGGGCCGGGGAGCTGTTTTTT. Its protein product is CASSKVGAGELFF.

The V gene is TRBV9, the J gene TRBJ1-1; 8 bases are a match to TRBD1. J lost 5 bases, V lost 0 bases, and 6 bases had no gene match. The V gene's germline CDR1 is SGDLS and CDR2 YYNGEE. This CDR3 spans 15 amino acids. CDR3 DNA sequence: TGTGCCAGCAGCGTAGGCCAGGGGGCTCGTACTGAAGCTTTCTTT. Translated, it gives CASSVGQGARTEAFF.

The rearrangement joins TRBV27 to TRBJ1-5; tentatively, D is TRBD1 (6 bases). Trimming took 3 bases from V and 3 from J, leaving 15 bases between them. The CDR3 has 16 amino acids. Looked up from germline, CDR1 is MNHEY and CDR2 is SMNVEV (reference sequence). The CDR3 is CASSFSGQGPNQPQHF. DNA of the CDR3: TGTGCCAGCAGTTTTTCGGGTCAGGGGCCCAATCAGCCCCAGCATTTT.

The chain couples TRBV11-2 to TRBJ1-2; D may be TRBD1 (5 bases). Per germline, CDR1 SGHAT and CDR2 FQNNGV. Trimming pared 1 base from V and 4 bases from J, leaving 19 bases between. The CDR3 sequence is 17 residues long. The CDR3 sequence: CASSLGAPRQRTYGYTF. CDR3 DNA: TGTGCCAGCAGCTTAGGGGCCCCGAGACAGAGGACCTATGGCTACACCTTC.

The chain employs TRBV21-1 and TRBJ1-1; the DNA was not used to check the table's D call, TRBD1. TRBV21-1 is described as a pseudogene. The CDR3 has 14 residues. The CDR3 protein is CASSRQGLHAEAFF. In nucleotides, the CDR3 is TGTGCCAGCAGCCGACAGGGACTCCACGCTGAAGCTTTCTTT.

This sequence joins TRBV7-9 and TRBJ2-7, with D perhaps TRBD1 (6 bases). Trimming pared 2 bases from V and 7 bases from J, leaving 15 bases between. The germline CDR1 and CDR2 sequences are SEHNR and FQNEAQ (reference sequence). This CDR3 contains 14 residues. The CDR3 bases are TGTGCCAGCAGCTTAACTTCAGGGGTATGGGAGCAGTACTTC. Encoded protein: CASSLTSGVWEQYF.

The chain has TRBV28 and TRBJ1-1, with D possibly matching TRBD1 (5 bases). CDR1 is MDHEN and CDR2 is SYDVKM in the germline V gene. This CDR3 is 19 amino acids long. V lost 1 base to trimming and J lost 5 bases, with 26 bases between them. The CDR3 nucleotides read TGTGCCAGCAGTTTATCTCTCCTCCTACGGACAAACCTCAGGACTGAAGCTTTCTTT. Protein sequence: CASSLSLLLRTNLRTEAFF. The full variable domain, completed using reference TRBV28 and TRBJ1-1, is DVKVTQSSRYLVKRTGEKVFLECVQDMDHENMFWYRQDPGLGLRLIYFSYDVKMKEKGDIPEGYSVSREKKERFSLILESASTNQTSMYLCASSLSLLLRTNLRTEAFFGQGTRLTVV.

This clone turned up a few times. J is TRBJ2-3 and V is TRBV3-1 (or the pseudogene TRBV3-2), with 9 bases fitting TRBD2. V trimming: 4 bases; J trimming: 2 bases; junction bases outside the gene matches: 10. The CDR3 is 17 amino acids. Germline-derived CDR1 and CDR2 are LGHDT and YNNKEL (reference sequence). The CDR3: CASSPTSREGITDTQYF. CDR3 nucleotides: TGTGCCAGCAGCCCCACTTCGCGGGAGGGCATCACAGATACGCAGTATTTT.

The gene calls are TRBV19 and TRBJ1-1, with D perhaps TRBD1 (6 bases). V was trimmed by 3 bases and J by 1 base, leaving 9 bases between them. CDR3 size: 14 residues. From germline, CDR1 is LNHDA and CDR2 SQIVND (reference sequence). CDR3 residues: CASSIQTGNTEAFF. The CDR3 nucleotides read TGTGCCAGTAGTATCCAGACAGGGAACACTGAAGCTTTCTTT.

This chain links TRBV28 with TRBJ1-1, with TRBD1 as a possible D gene (6 bases). Trimming removed 7 bases at V and 3 bases at J, with 15 bases between. CDR1 is MDHEN, CDR2 SYDVKM, per germline. This CDR3 has 14 residues. The CDR3 loop is CASTLQGGYTEAFF. CDR3 nucleotides: TGTGCCAGCACCCTACAGGGTGGGTACACTGAAGCTTTCTTT.

The chain joins TRBV19 to TRBJ1-1; 7 nucleotides align to TRBD1. Germline-derived CDR1 and CDR2 are LNHDA and SQIVND (reference sequence). This CDR3 comprises 16 residues. Trimming at V came to 2 bases and at J to 1 base, leaving 7 bases not matched to a gene. DNA for the CDR3: TGTGCCAGTAGTATACGGACAGGACAAGCGAACACTGAAGCTTTCTTT. Its translation is CASSIRTGQANTEAFF. Combining the CDR3 with reference TRBV19 and TRBJ1-1 gives the whole variable domain DGGITQSPKYLFRKEGQNVTLSCEQNLNHDAMYWYRQDPGQGLRLIYYSQIVNDFQKGDIAEGYSVSREKKESFPLTVTSAQKNPTAFYLCASSIRTGQANTEAFFGQGTRLTVV.

The V gene is TRBV6-2 or TRBV6-3, the J gene TRBJ2-1; 9 bases fit TRBD2. Losses at the gene ends were 1 base for V and 1 base for J; bases not matched to a gene: 8. From germline, CDR1 is MNHEY and CDR2 SVGEGT. This CDR3 is 18 amino acids long. The CDR3 here is CASSYLGGRAQSYNEQFF. The CDR3 DNA reads as TGTGCCAGCAGTTACTTAGGCGGGAGGGCCCAATCCTACAATGAGCAGTTCTTC.

V usage is TRBV21-1 and J usage is TRBJ2-3; the table assigns TRBD2, which was not confirmed against the DNA. TRBV21-1 is shown as a pseudogene. The CDR3 consists of 10 residues. The CDR3 nucleotides read TGTGCTCTGCGGGGGAGGACGCAGTATTTT. Residues: CALRGRTQYF.

V usage is TRBV28 and J usage is TRBJ1-6; 7 positions match TRBD1. The CDR3 runs 15 residues. Unmatched junction bases numbered 5, after V lost 2 bases and J lost 7 bases. Germline loops: CDR1 MDHEN, CDR2 SYDVKM. The CDR3 is CASSLRQGGNSPLHF. In DNA form, the CDR3 reads TGTGCCAGCAGTTTACGACAGGGTGGGAATTCACCCCTCCACTTT.

The chain couples TRBV15 to TRBJ2-5, with 7 bases that match TRBD1. In germline, CDR1 is LNHNV, CDR2 YYDKDF (reference sequence). After removal of 0 bases from V and 4 bases from J, the junction contained 11 bases not matched to a gene. CDR3 size: 17 residues. Here the CDR3 reads CATSRELKGARGETQYF. The CDR3 DNA reads as TGTGCCACCAGCAGAGAGTTGAAGGGGGCGAGGGGAGAGACCCAGTACTTC.